The source of this TCR beta chain is a study of early T cells in non-severe SARS-CoV-2 infection. cDNA molecules, individually, were tagged with unique molecular identifiers. MiXCR, applied by TCRdb to the 5' RACE reads, yields one record per CDR3 protein. Of approximately 45,000 distinct CDR3 sequences listed, over 5% are singletons. Study-wide findings and caveats: Anti-spike CD8 responses were favored by VDJdb matching, which missed private and CD4 specificities.

This clonotype was seen many times. Antigen: not known. This CDR3 region has 13 residues. V lost 5 bases and J lost 0, with 11 bases in between. Per germline, CDR1 DFQATT and CDR2 SNEGSKA (reference sequence). The chain couples TRBV20-1 to TRBJ2-7; D is uncertain. The receptor's source is an adult who was a healthcare worker with PCR-confirmed SARS-CoV-2 infection or an uninfected control (not recorded which). The specimen sequenced was whole blood. CDR3 nucleotides: TGCAGTGCTGGGAAAGAACTCTCCTACGAGCAGTACTTC. Translating gives CSAGKELSYEQYF.